This note documents a single T cell receptor beta chain sequence. Its antigen is not known. One end of the junction varies from germline; a read error may be responsible. The sample is drawn from a study of post-analysis software for immune sequencing data. Turning to the study itself: Progressive-relapsing, secondary progressive and relapsing-remitting multiple sclerosis were among the disease courses included.

Study-level findings and limits: Strong co-clustering by F measure was evident for samples that had been prepared in the same batch. Elevated frequency relative to controls characterized four or five TRBV segments in patients, TRBV5-6, TRBV5-1 and TRBV20-1 among them. Significantly lower normalized Chao1 diversity was seen in multiple sclerosis patients than in controls.

The CDR3 has 13 residues. The germline V gene encodes CDR1 SEHNR and CDR2 FQNEAQ (reference sequence). Researchers reported that TCR beta cDNA libraries carried unique molecular identifiers. Each CDR3 protein gets one entry after TCRdb re-called the PCR reads with MiXCR. Of about 760,000 distinct CDR3 sequences in the sample, around 27% were seen once. The sequence derives from a girl aged 5-17 years with multiple sclerosis. V gene TRBV7-9 combines with J gene TRBJ2-1; TRBD1 is a possible D gene (5 bases). Material: blood. The CDR3 DNA sequence: TGTTCCAGCAGCTTGGGGCAGTACAATGAGCAGTTCTTC. The encoded protein is CSSSLGQYNEQFF. Full variable domain (rest looked up from reference TRBV7-9 and TRBJ2-1): DTGVSQNPRHKITKRGQNVTFRCDPISEHNRLYWYRQTLGQGPEFLTYFQNEAQLEKSRLLSDRFSAERPKGSFSTLEIQRTEQGDSAMYLCSSSLGQYNEQFFGPGTRLTVL.